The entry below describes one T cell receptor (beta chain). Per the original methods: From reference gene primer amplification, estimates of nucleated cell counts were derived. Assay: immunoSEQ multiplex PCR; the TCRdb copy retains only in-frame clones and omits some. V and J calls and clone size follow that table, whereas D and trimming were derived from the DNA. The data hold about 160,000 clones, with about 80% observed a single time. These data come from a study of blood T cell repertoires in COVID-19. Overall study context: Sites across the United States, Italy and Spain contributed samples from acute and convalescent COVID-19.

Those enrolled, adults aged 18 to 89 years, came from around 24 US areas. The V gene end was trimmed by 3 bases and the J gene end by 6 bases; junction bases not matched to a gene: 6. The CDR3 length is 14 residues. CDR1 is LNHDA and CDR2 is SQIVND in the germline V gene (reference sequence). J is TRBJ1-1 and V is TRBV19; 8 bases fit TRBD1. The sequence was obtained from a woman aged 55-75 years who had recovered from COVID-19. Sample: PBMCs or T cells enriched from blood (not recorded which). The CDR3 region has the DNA TGTGCCAGTAGTATCGACAGGGGACGAGCTGAAGCTTTCTTT. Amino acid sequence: CASSIDRGRAEAFF.